These 6 T cell receptor beta chains share one sample of origin, sequenced in a study of vaccination and CD4 T cells after COVID-19. Treatment specified: approximately nine-day PBMC culture with coronavirus spike peptide pools or control peptides (ViraFEST assay). Once obtained from cultured CD4+ T cells, the DNA was sequenced using the Oncomine TCR Beta short-read assay. TCRdb passed the PCR reads through MiXCR, listing each CDR3 protein once. The top ten clones hold 3% of a sample with 19,000 or so distinct CDR3 sequences, about half of them seen once. Their specific antigens are unknown. The source was CD4+ T cells from blood, cultured in vitro, collected after SARS-CoV-2 vaccination. These receptors were collected from a human donor who had recovered from COVID-19.

This clonotype was counted a single time. The rearrangement uses TRBV30 and TRBJ1-6; D not resolved. The CDR3 consists of 15 residues. V lost 5 bases to trimming and J lost 5 bases, with 16 bases between them. Germline V lookup: CDR1 GTSNPN, CDR2 SVGIG (reference sequence). CDR3 region: CAWGRETRDNSPLHF. For the CDR3, the DNA is TGTGCCTGGGGACGGGAAACGAGAGATAATTCACCCCTCCACTTT.

The chain joins TRBV6-1 to TRBJ1-2; 9 positions agree with TRBD1. The ends lost 4 bases at V and 13 bases at J; junction bases unmatched: 10. The CDR3 is 13 amino acids. Germline values: CDR1 MNHNS, CDR2 SASEGT. In DNA form, the CDR3 reads TGTGCCAGCAGTGGGGGGACAGGGACGGGTGGCACCTTC. This encodes CASSGGTGTGGTF.

V and J are TRBV19 and TRBJ2-1; 8 bases align to TRBD1. Germline assignment: CDR1 LNHDA and CDR2 SQIVND (reference sequence). The V segment lost 3 bases and the J segment 7 bases; nucleotides outside the gene matches: 5. The CDR3 extends over 14 amino acids. This CDR3 is CASSIGDRQNEQFF. DNA of the CDR3: TGTGCCAGTAGTATCGGGGACAGGCAGAATGAGCAGTTCTTC.

This clonotype was detected only once. The chain links TRBV27 to TRBJ2-2; D may be TRBD2 (5 bases). The CDR3 has 15 residues. The ends were cut back, 3 bases at V and 2 bases at J, with 10 bases in the middle. Germline V gene sequence: CDR1 MNHEY, CDR2 SMNVEV (reference sequence). The CDR3 region has the DNA TGTGCCAGCAGTTTGGGTCGGACTAACACCGGGGAGCTGTTTTTT. Its protein product is CASSLGRTNTGELFF.

This clonotype has more than one count but fewer than ten. The CDR3 nucleotides are TGCGCCAGCAGTGTTCGGGGTTACAATGAGCAGTTCTTC. This sequence encodes CASSVRGYNEQFF. The rearrangement uses TRBV10-1 and TRBJ2-1; D may be TRBD2 (5 bases). Per the germline V gene, CDR1 is WNHNN and CDR2 is SYGVQD (reference sequence). V was trimmed by 4 bases and J by 4 bases, leaving 8 bases between them. This CDR3 comprises 13 residues.

This clonotype was found once. The rearrangement uses TRBV20-1 and TRBJ2-3; 11 bases align to TRBD2. This CDR3 comprises 16 residues. The V gene end was trimmed by 5 bases and the J gene end by 2 bases; junction bases not matched to a gene: 9. Germline assignment: CDR1 DFQATT and CDR2 SNEGSKA (reference sequence). CDR3 sequence: CSASSTSGEITDTQYF. CDR3 nucleotide sequence: TGCAGTGCTTCTTCGACTAGCGGGGAGATCACAGATACGCAGTATTTT.